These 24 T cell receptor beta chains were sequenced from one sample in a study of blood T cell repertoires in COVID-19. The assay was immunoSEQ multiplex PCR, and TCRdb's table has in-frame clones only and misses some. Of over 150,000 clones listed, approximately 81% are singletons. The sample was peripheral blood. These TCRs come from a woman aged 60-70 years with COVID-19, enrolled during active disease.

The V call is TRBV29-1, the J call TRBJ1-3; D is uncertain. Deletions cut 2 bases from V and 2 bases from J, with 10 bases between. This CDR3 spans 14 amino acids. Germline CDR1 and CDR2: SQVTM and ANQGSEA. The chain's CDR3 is CSVERQRPGNTIYF. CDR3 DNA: TGCAGCGTTGAAAGGCAGCGCCCTGGAAACACCATATATTTT.

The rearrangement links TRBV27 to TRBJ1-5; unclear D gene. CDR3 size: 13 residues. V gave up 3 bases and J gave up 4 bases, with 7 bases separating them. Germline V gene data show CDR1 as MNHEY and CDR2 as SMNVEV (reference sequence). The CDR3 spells CASSFQINQPQHF. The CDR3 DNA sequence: TGTGCCAGCAGTTTTCAGATAAATCAGCCCCAGCATTTT.

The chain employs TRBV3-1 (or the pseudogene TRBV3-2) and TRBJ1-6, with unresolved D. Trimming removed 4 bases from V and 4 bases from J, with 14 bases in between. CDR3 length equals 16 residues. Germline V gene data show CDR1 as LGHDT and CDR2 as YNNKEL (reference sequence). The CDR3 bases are TGTGCCAGCAGCCCCCCCCACGGGGAATATAATTCACCCCTCCACTTT. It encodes CASSPPHGEYNSPLHF.

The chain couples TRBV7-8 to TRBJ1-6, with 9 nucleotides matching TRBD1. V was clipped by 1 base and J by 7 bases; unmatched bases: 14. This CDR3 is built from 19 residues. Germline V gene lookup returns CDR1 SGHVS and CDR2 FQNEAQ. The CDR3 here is CASSLGAGTGKRTNSPLHF. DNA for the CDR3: TGTGCCAGCAGCTTAGGGGCCGGGACAGGGAAACGGACGAATTCACCCCTCCACTTT. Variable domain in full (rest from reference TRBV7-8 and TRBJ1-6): GAGVSQSPRYKVAKRGQDVALRCDPISGHVSLFWYQQALGQGPEFLTYFQNEAQLDKSGLPSDRFFAERPEGSVSTLKIQRTQQEDSAVYLCASSLGAGTGKRTNSPLHFGNGTRLTVT.

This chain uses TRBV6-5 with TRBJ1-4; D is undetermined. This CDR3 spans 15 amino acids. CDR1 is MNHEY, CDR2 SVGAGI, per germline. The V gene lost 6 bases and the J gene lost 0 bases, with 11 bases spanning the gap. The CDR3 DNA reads TGTGCCAGCAGCGCAGGTTATACAACTAATGAAAAACTGTTTTTT. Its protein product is CASSAGYTTNEKLFF.

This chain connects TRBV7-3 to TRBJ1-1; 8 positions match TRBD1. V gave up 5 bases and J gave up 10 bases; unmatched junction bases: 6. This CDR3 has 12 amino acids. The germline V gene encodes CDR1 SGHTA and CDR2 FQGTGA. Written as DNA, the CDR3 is TGTGCCAGCAGCACCCGACAGGGGAGAGCTTTCTTT. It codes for CASSTRQGRAFF.

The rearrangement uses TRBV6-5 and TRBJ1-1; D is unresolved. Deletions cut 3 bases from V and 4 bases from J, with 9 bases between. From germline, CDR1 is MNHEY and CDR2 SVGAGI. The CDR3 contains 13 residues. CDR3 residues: CASSYERGTEAFF. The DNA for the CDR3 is TGTGCCAGCAGTTATGAACGAGGCACTGAAGCTTTCTTT.

CDR3 protein: CASSTLGDTEAFF. CDR3 bases: TGTGCCAGTAGTACCCTAGGGGACACTGAAGCTTTCTTT. The rearrangement uses TRBV19 and TRBJ1-1, with D tentatively TRBD1 (5 bases). Looked up from germline, CDR1 is LNHDA and CDR2 is SQIVND (reference sequence). The CDR3 contains 13 residues. V gave up 4 bases and J gave up 3 bases, with 9 bases separating them.

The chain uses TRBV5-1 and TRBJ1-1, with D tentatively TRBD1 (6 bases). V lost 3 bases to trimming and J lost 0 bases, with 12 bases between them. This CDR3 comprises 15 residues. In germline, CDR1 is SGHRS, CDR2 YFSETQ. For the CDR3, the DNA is TGCGCCAGCAGCTGGGGGGGCCTCATGAACACTGAAGCTTTCTTT. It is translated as CASSWGGLMNTEAFF.

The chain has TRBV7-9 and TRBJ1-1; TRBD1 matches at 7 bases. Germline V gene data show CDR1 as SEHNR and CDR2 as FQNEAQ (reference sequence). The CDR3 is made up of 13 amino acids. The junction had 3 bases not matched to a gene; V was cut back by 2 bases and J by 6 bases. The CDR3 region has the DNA TGTGCCAGCAGCTTAACAGGGGTCGCTGAAGCTTTCTTT. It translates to CASSLTGVAEAFF.

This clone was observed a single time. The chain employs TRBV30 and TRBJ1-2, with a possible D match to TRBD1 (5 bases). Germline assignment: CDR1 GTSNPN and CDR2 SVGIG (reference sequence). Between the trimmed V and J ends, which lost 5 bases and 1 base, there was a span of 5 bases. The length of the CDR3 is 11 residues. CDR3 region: CAWDSNYGYTF. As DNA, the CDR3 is TGTGCCTGGGACAGTAACTATGGCTACACCTTC. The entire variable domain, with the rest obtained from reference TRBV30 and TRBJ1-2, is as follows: SQTIHQWPATLVQPVGSPLSLECTVEGTSNPNLYWYRQAAGRGLQLLFYSVGIGQISSEVPQNLSASRPQDRQFILSSKKLLLSDSGFYLCAWDSNYGYTFGSGTRLTVV.

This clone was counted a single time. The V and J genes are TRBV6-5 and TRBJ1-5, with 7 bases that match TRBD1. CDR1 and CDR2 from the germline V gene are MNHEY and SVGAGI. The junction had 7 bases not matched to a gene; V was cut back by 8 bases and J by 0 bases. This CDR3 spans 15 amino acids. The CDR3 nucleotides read TGTGCCAGCGGATTAACAGGGGATAGCAATCAGCCCCAGCATTTT. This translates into CASGLTGDSNQPQHF.

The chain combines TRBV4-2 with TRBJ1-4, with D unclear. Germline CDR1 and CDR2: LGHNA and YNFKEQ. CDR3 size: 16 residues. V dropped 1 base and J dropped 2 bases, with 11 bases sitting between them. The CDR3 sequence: CASSQATQATNEKLFF. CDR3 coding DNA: TGTGCCAGCAGCCAAGCTACGCAGGCCACTAATGAAAAACTGTTTTTT.

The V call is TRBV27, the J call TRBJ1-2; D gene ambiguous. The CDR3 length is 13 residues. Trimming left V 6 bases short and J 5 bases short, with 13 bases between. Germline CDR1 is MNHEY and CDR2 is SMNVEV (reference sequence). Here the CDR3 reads CASRNGELYGYTF. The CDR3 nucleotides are TGTGCCAGCAGGAATGGGGAGCTATATGGCTACACCTTC.

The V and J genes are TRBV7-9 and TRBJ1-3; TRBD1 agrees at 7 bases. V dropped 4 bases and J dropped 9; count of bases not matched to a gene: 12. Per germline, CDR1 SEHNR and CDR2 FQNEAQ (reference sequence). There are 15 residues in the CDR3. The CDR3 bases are TGTGCCAGCAGCTCCCGACAGGGCCCCCGGGTCACCATATATTTT. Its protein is CASSSRQGPRVTIYF.

The chain's CDR3 is CASSGQKGNTQYF. CDR3 nucleotide sequence: TGTGCCAGTAGTGGACAGAAAGGCAATACGCAGTATTTT. The chain recombines TRBV19 with TRBJ2-3, with D possibly TRBD1 on 6 matching bases. CDR1 and CDR2 from the germline V gene are LNHDA and SQIVND (reference sequence). V dropped 5 bases and J dropped 7 bases, with 13 bases sitting between them. The CDR3 runs to 13 residues.

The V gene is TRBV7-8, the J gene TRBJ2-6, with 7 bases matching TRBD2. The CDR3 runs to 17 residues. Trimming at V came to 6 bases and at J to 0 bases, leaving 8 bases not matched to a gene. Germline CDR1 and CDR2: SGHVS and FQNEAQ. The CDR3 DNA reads TGTGCCAGCAGTGGGCGGGGGTTTAGCTCTGGGGCCAACGTCCTGACTTTC. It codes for CASSGRGFSSGANVLTF.

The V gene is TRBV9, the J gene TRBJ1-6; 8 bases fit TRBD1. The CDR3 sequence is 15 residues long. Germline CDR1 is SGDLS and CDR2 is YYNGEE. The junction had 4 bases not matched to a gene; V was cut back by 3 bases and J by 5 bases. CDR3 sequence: CASSARQGNNSPLHF. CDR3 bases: TGTGCCAGCAGCGCCAGACAGGGGAATAATTCACCCCTCCACTTT.

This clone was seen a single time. CDR3 protein: CASSLTGAGEKLFF. The CDR3, as DNA: TGCGCCAGCAGCCTGACCGGGGCGGGAGAAAAACTGTTTTTT. This chain uses TRBV5-1 with TRBJ1-4, with D possibly TRBD1 on 5 matching bases. The CDR3 is 14 residues long. Germline V gene sequence: CDR1 SGHRS, CDR2 YFSETQ. The ends were cut back, 4 bases at V and 8 bases at J, with 15 bases in the middle.

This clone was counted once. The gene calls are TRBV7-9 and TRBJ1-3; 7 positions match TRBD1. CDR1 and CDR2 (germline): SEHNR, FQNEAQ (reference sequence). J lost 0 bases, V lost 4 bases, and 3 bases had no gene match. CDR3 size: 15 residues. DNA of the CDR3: TGTGCCAGCAGCTCACGGGACAGCTCTGGAAACACCATATATTTT. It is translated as CASSSRDSSGNTIYF.

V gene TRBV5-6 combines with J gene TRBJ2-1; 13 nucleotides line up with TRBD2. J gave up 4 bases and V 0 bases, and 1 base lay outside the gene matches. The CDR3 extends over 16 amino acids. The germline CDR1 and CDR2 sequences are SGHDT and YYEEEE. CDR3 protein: CASSLELAGGYNEQFF. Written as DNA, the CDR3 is TGTGCCAGCAGCTTGGAACTAGCGGGAGGGTACAATGAGCAGTTCTTC.

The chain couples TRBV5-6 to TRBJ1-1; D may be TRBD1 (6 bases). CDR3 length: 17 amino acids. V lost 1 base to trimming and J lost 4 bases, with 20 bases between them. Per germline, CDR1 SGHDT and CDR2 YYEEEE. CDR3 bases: TGTGCCAGCAGCTTGACTCGAACTACAGGGTGGGGCACTGAAGCTTTCTTT. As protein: CASSLTRTTGWGTEAFF.

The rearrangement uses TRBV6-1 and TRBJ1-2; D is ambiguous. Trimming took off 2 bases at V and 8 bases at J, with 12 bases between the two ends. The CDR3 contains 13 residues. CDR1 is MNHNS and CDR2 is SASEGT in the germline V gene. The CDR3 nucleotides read TGTGCCAGCAGTGAAAACCAGGCTGTAGGCTACACCTTC. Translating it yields CASSENQAVGYTF.

As DNA, the CDR3 is TGCGCCAGCAGTATGGGACAGGGGGGTCAGCCCCAGCATTTT. It translates to CASSMGQGGQPQHF. V and J are TRBV10-2 and TRBJ1-5; 11 bases line up with TRBD1. Trimming took 5 bases from V and 6 from J; bases not matched to a gene: 3. Germline CDR1 WSHSY, CDR2 SAAADI. This CDR3 comprises 14 residues.